This T cell receptor beta chain was observed in a study of molecular identifiers for immune sequencing clone quantification. As previously described, bulk TCR libraries were made using listed TCR primers. TCRdb ran MiXCR on the PCR reads and lists one entry per CDR3 protein. Of 90,000 or so distinct CDR3 sequences listed, about 21% were seen once; the top ten hold 1% to 1.2%. This clonotype appeared a few times. Its antigen is unknown. This may stem from a read error, because a much larger clone lies one nucleotide away. Study-wide points: Spike-in Jurkat TCR RNA from a single cell reportedly registered among about 1 million naive cells.

This receptor was taken from a human donor in good health. Some libraries in this study had Jurkat cell RNA spiked in. The source material was naive CD8+ T cells from blood, with Jurkat cell RNA spiked in. Subset of the sample: FACS-sorted CD8+CD4-CCR7+CD45RA+ naive T cells.

DNA for the CDR3: TGTGCCAGCAGCATATCTAGCGAAGAAGATGCGCAGTATTTT. This codes for CASSISSEEDAQYF. The chain recombines TRBV7-8 with TRBJ2-3; perhaps TRBD2 as D (6 bases). CDR3 length: 14 amino acids. Germline V gives CDR1 SGHVS, CDR2 FQNEAQ. The variable domain in full, with the rest retrieved from reference TRBV7-8 and TRBJ2-3, is GAGVSQSPRYKVAKRGQDVALRCDPISGHVSLFWYQQALGQGPEFLTYFQNEAQLDKSGLPSDRFFAERPEGSVSTLKIQRTQQEDSAVYLCASSISSEEDAQYFGPGTRLTVL.